One T cell receptor (beta chain) is described in this entry. This clonotype occurred many times. Its specific antigen is unknown. No much larger clone exists at a distance of one base, and base qualities are not known. To synthesize cDNA, template-switch 5'RACE was performed with a primer carrying a 10-nucleotide random unique molecular identifier so that each TCR transcript was tagged. Every sequencing run covered 15-18 subjects and yielded more than 160 million TCR-beta sequences. The RNeasy kit was used to extract total RNA. The KAPA Real-time Library Amplification kit was used to amplify TCR-beta VDJ regions with primers for the TCR constant region and the 5'RACE anchor. Sample indexes and Illumina adaptors were added in a first PCR, after which library yield was increased in a second PCR. After Ampure bead purification, the TCR product of roughly 650 bp was size-selected on a 2% E-gel SizeSelection system. Library quality was checked on a Bioanalyzer, concentration was measured with Qubit, and libraries were quantified with the Kapa Library Quantification kit before pooling. An Illumina HiSeq 2500 sequenced the libraries paired-end 2 x 150 bp. To increase sequence diversity, about 25-31% phiX was spiked into each library pool. Per the source publication's procedure: Quality-filtered reads were processed with the UMI-based MiGEC pipeline, which removed over 75% of raw TCR sequences during error correction. VDJ genes were aligned to IMGT germline references, and each clonotype was defined by a unique CDR3 amino acid sequence together with V-J genes. VDJtools evaluated clonal expansion, Shannon diversity and CDR3 relatedness (CalcPairwiseDistances, ClusterSamples); CLCbio workbench built phylogenetic trees. Using coefficient-of-variation modelling across technical triplicates, the study counted a clone as expanded if it had at least 8 unique UMIs. TCRdb cleaned the public reads at Q25 with fastp, built clones with MiXCR and kept in-frame beta chains. Rows are combined by CDR3 protein, so each entry shows the most common genes and DNA. TCRdb, not the original authors, processed these V and J calls. Counted in this sample were tens of thousands of distinct CDR3 sequences; around 3.6% of them appeared once. Approximately 3% of the sample is held by the ten biggest clonotypes.

The sample comes from a study of neurological immune-mediated disorders (dated by TCRdb to between 2018 and 2020). In terms of the full investigation: Among the approximately 34 multiple sclerosis patients, relapsing-remitting MS accounted for approximately 31 and secondary progressive MS accounted for 3. Using UMI-based sequencing, the study compared peripheral blood TCR-beta repertoires from patients with HTLV-I-associated myelopathy (HAM/TSP), patients with multiple sclerosis, and healthy controls. The 85 to 110 TCR-beta libraries included longitudinal samples, technical triplicates and paired sorted CD4+ and CD8+ T-cell subsets alongside PBMC samples. Of the 68 subjects in the cohort, some 14 were HAM/TSP patients, 34 were multiple sclerosis patients, and some 20 were healthy controls. What the study reported, not specific to this receptor: TCR clonal expansion was highest in HAM/TSP patients and lowest in MS patients, with MS patients falling below even healthy controls. The MS cluster showed no association with clinical or MRI features, and the authors stated that larger cohorts are needed. Across subjects, expanded clones never shared an identical CDR3 amino acid sequence, which suggests that the TCR-beta repertoires in every group were private. In phylogenetic analysis, the repertoires of 18 of 34 MS patients grouped into a cluster of related CDR3 sequences, which suggests a possible signature at the repertoire level.

Via the germline V gene, CDR1 is MNHEY and CDR2 SVGAGI. Trimming takes 6 bases off V and 1 base off J; junction bases not matched to a gene: 11. Including cysteine and phenylalanine, the CDR3 has 16 amino acids. This entry keeps only the CDR3 DNA: 48 bases, framed from base 1. For the unsorted PBMC libraries, 2 million PBMCs were stored in RNAlater at -80 degrees C until RNA extraction and were used to generate the libraries. The multiple sclerosis patients were enrolled in a US clinical protocol that evaluated disease progression with magnetic resonance imaging. PBMCs were separated from peripheral blood using Ficoll-Hypaque density gradient centrifugation and then cryopreserved in liquid nitrogen.

The sequence joins TRBV6-5 to TRBJ1-2, and TRBD1 matches 7 of the central bases. This clonotype was obtained from a woman between 45 and 60 years old with multiple sclerosis. The sample comprised PBMCs. CDR3 region: CASRHGRGLNNYGYTF. The bases are TGTGCCAGCAGACATGGCAGGGGGTTAAATAACTATGGCTACACCTTC.